The 29 T cell receptor beta chains in this list originate from one sample, sequenced in a study of T-cell reconstitution after alpha-beta-depleted transplantation in children. It was with unique molecular identifiers that the TCRbeta library was prepared. TCRdb processed the PCR reads anew with MiXCR; each CDR3 protein has one entry. Of 750,000 to 950,000 distinct CDR3 sequences listed, roughly 15% are singletons. The source was PBMCs, mostly from graft donor cells, collected 360 days after TCRalphabeta/CD19-depleted stem cell transplant. Receptors were obtained from a male patient aged 5 to 17 who had a stem cell transplant for acute lymphoblastic leukemia, so the T cells may come from the graft donor.

The chain has TRBV2 and TRBJ2-5; D is ambiguous. The CDR3 has 13 amino acids. Germline V lookup: CDR1 SNHLY, CDR2 FYNNEI. The V gene lost 8 bases and the J gene lost 5 bases, with 15 bases spanning the gap. CDR3 amino acids: CASQRLSVETQYF. The CDR3 nucleotides read TGTGCCAGCCAACGACTGTCGGTGGAGACCCAGTACTTC.

This clonotype was detected only a few times. The chain joins TRBV4-1 to TRBJ2-7; 8 bases line up with TRBD2. The CDR3 covers 12 residues. The junction had 6 bases not matched to a gene; V was cut back by 11 bases and J by 3 bases. The germline gives CDR1 MGHRA, CDR2 YSYEKL. The DNA for the CDR3 is TGCGCCTCGGGAGGGGGAGGCTACGAGCAGTACTTC. This translates into CASGGGGYEQYF.

This clonotype was picked up many times. The rearrangement links TRBV29-1 to TRBJ2-1; TRBD2 aligns across 7 bases. With 4 bases clipped from V and 4 bases from J, the junction kept 1 base outside the gene matches. The CDR3 runs to 12 residues. Germline V gives CDR1 SQVTM, CDR2 ANQGSEA. The CDR3, as DNA: TGCAGCGTTGTGCGGGGGTACAATGAGCAGTTCTTC. As protein: CSVVRGYNEQFF.

This clonotype was found many times. The V call is TRBV20-1, the J call TRBJ2-1, with a tentative D call TRBD2 (6 bases). The CDR3 consists of 13 residues. The V gene lost 3 bases and the J gene lost 4 bases, with 10 bases spanning the gap. Germline loops: CDR1 DFQATT, CDR2 SNEGSKA (reference sequence). CDR3 protein: CSASGDWYNEQFF. CDR3 bases: TGCAGTGCTAGTGGGGACTGGTACAATGAGCAGTTCTTC.

The chain is built from TRBV2 and TRBJ2-1; 8 bases align to TRBD2. CDR1 is SNHLY and CDR2 is FYNNEI in the germline V gene. With V trimmed by 2 bases and J by 6 bases, 15 bases remained unmatched. This CDR3 is built from 18 residues. In DNA, the CDR3 is TGTGCCAGCAGTGAAAATTGGGCGGGAGGCTCCCTAATCAATGAGCAGTTCTTC. Translating gives CASSENWAGGSLINEQFF. Combining the CDR3 with reference TRBV2 and TRBJ2-1 gives the whole variable domain EPEVTQTPSHQVTQMGQEVILRCVPISNHLYFYWYRQILGQKVEFLVSFYNNEISEKSEIFDDQFSVERPDGSNFTLKIRSTKLEDSAMYFCASSENWAGGSLINEQFFGPGTRLTVL.

This clonotype was observed a handful of times. The chain has TRBV15 and TRBJ2-5; D may match TRBD1 or TRBD2 (5 bases each). V was pared by 1 base and J by 6 bases, with 9 bases between. The CDR3 is 13 residues long. Germline V CDR1 and CDR2: LNHNV, YYDKDF (reference sequence). CDR3 sequence: CATSRGQGQTQYF. The CDR3 bases are TGTGCCACCAGCAGAGGCCAGGGACAGACCCAGTACTTC.

This clonotype was counted ten times or more. V usage is TRBV11-2 and J usage is TRBJ2-3, with no clear D. From germline, CDR1 is SGHAT and CDR2 FQNNGV. The CDR3 spans 16 residues. V was shortened by 1 base and J by 0 bases, with 11 bases between the two germline ends. CDR3 nucleotides: TGTGCCAGCAGCTTAGTGGGCCCAGATAGCACAGATACGCAGTATTTT. This encodes CASSLVGPDSTDTQYF. Complete variable domain (other parts from reference TRBV11-2 and TRBJ2-3): EAGVAQSPRYKIIEKRQSVAFWCNPISGHATLYWYQQILGQGPKLLIQFQNNGVVDDSQLPKDRFSAERLKGVDSTLKIQPAKLEDSAVYLCASSLVGPDSTDTQYFGPGTRLTVL.

This clonotype appeared a few times. This sequence joins TRBV3-1 and TRBJ2-1; no definite D call. V shed 4 bases and J shed 4 bases, with 11 bases lying between them. The germline gives CDR1 LGHDT, CDR2 YNNKEL (reference sequence). The CDR3 is 14 amino acids. CDR3 amino acids: CASSPRVRYNEQFF. The CDR3 region has the DNA TGTGCCAGCAGCCCCCGTGTGCGGTACAATGAGCAGTTCTTC.

Only a few counts were recorded for this clonotype. V gene TRBV20-1 combines with J gene TRBJ1-5, with TRBD1 identical over 8 bases. CDR1 DFQATT and CDR2 SNEGSKA come from the germline V gene (reference sequence). V lost 6 bases to trimming and J lost 3 bases; unmatched junction nucleotides: 10. CDR3 length equals 15 residues. The CDR3 coding sequence is TGCAGTGCCCCCGACAGGGGAGGGTACAATCAGCCCCAGCATTTT. It yields the protein CSAPDRGGYNQPQHF.

This clonotype was detected many times. The chain couples TRBV12-3 or TRBV12-4 to TRBJ2-1; 7 bases are shared with TRBD1. CDR3 length: 17 residues. After removal of 6 bases from V and 1 base from J, the junction contained 12 bases not matched to a gene. DNA of the CDR3: TGTGCCAGCAGGGGTGACTTCGGGACAGTGTCCTACAATGAGCAGTTCTTC. Protein sequence: CASRGDFGTVSYNEQFF.

V gene TRBV5-6 combines with J gene TRBJ2-7, with TRBD1 as a possible D gene (6 bases). Between the trimmed V and J ends, which lost 2 bases and 2 bases, there was a span of 20 bases. The germline gives CDR1 SGHDT, CDR2 YYEEEE. The CDR3 extends over 17 amino acids. DNA for the CDR3: TGTGCCAGCAGCTTTCAGGGGATATCCCGATTGACCTACGAGCAGTACTTC. Its translation is CASSFQGISRLTYEQYF.

The CDR3 DNA is TGTGCCATCAGTGAGGGAAACGGGCGGGGGGCCTACGAGCAGTACTTC. This translates into CAISEGNGRGAYEQYF. The V call is TRBV10-3, the J call TRBJ2-7; 8 bases line up with TRBD2. V gave up 2 bases and J gave up 2 bases; unmatched junction bases: 8. CDR3 length equals 16 residues. From germline, CDR1 is ENHRY and CDR2 SYGVKD.

This rearrangement joins TRBV4-1 to TRBJ2-7; no clear D gene. Germline V gene sequence: CDR1 MGHRA, CDR2 YSYEKL. The V and J ends lost 1 base and 5 bases respectively, with 15 bases between them. The CDR3 consists of 15 residues. The CDR3 here is CASSQVWETKNEQYF. The CDR3 DNA is TGCGCCAGCAGCCAAGTTTGGGAAACGAAGAACGAGCAGTACTTC.

The chain joins TRBV12-5 to TRBJ2-7; 8 bases are shared with TRBD2. Germline V CDR1 and CDR2: LGHNT, FRNRAP. CDR3 length: 17 amino acids. Unmatched junction bases numbered 8, after V lost 1 base and J lost 0 bases. This chain's CDR3 is CASGLGLGGRSSYEQYF. The DNA for the CDR3 is TGTGCTAGTGGTTTGGGACTGGGCGGGAGGAGCTCCTACGAGCAGTACTTC.

This clonotype was detected only a few times. The gene calls are TRBV25-1 and TRBJ1-5; a weak D match, TRBD1 (5 bases). CDR1 and CDR2 (germline): MGHDK, SYGVNS. With 2 bases removed from V and 3 bases from J, the gap between germline ends came to 8 bases. This CDR3 is 14 amino acids long. The chain's CDR3 is CASSEQGSNQPQHF. The CDR3 nucleotides are TGTGCCAGCAGTGAACAGGGTTCCAATCAGCCCCAGCATTTT.

J is TRBJ2-5 and V is TRBV11-2; no clear D. Trimming stripped 5 bases from V and 0 bases from J, with 10 bases between. Germline CDR1 and CDR2: SGHAT and FQNNGV. CDR3 length equals 14 residues. The chain's CDR3 is CASSPGEYQETQYF. The CDR3 bases are TGTGCCAGCAGCCCCGGAGAGTACCAAGAGACCCAGTACTTC.

This clonotype was observed a single time. Here the CDR3 DNA reads TGCGCCAGCAGCTTGCTAGCGGACCCCACCTACGAGCAGTACTTC. Translation gives CASSLLADPTYEQYF. The V and J genes are TRBV5-1 and TRBJ2-7, with 7 bases aligning to TRBD2. The CDR3 contains 15 residues. Germline-derived CDR1 and CDR2 are SGHRS and YFSETQ. J lost 2 bases, V lost 1 base, and 6 bases had no gene match.

The V gene is TRBV25-1, the J gene TRBJ2-2; D tentatively reads TRBD1 or TRBD2 (5 bases each). CDR1 is MGHDK, CDR2 SYGVNS, per germline. Trimming took off 3 bases at V and 13 bases at J, with 12 bases between the two ends. The CDR3 length is 12 residues. CDR3: CASSEVKGTLFF. The CDR3 nucleotides are TGTGCCAGCAGTGAGGTAAAGGGGACGCTGTTTTTT.

In this sample, this clonotype turned up a few times. The rearrangement links TRBV11-2 to TRBJ1-2; maybe TRBD1 (6 bases). Between the trimmed V and J ends, which lost 1 base and 3 bases, there was a span of 9 bases. The V gene's germline CDR1 is SGHAT and CDR2 FQNNGV. This CDR3 is 14 amino acids long. CDR3 residues: CASSLGHRDYGYTF. In DNA form, the CDR3 reads TGTGCCAGCAGCTTAGGGCACAGGGACTATGGCTACACCTTC.

This chain uses TRBV27 with TRBJ2-1; D is unresolved. Trimming cost V 7 bases and J 3 bases, with 19 bases left between them. This CDR3 contains 16 residues. Germline CDR1 is MNHEY and CDR2 is SMNVEV (reference sequence). CDR3 bases: TGTGCCAGCACTAATATCCGAGAGCCTTACTACAATGAGCAGTTCTTC. Its translation: CASTNIREPYYNEQFF.

The rearrangement joins TRBV2 to TRBJ1-5; a weak D match, TRBD1 (5 bases). V gave up 4 bases and J gave up 3 bases, with 13 bases separating them. Germline V CDR1 and CDR2: SNHLY, FYNNEI. This CDR3 contains 15 residues. The CDR3 here is CASSAEGYLNQPQHF. In nucleotides, the CDR3 is TGTGCCAGCAGTGCGGAGGGGTACCTCAATCAGCCCCAGCATTTT.

This clonotype was picked up a small number of times. The rearrangement links TRBV24-1 to TRBJ2-3, with TRBD2 matching 13 bases. Germline V gene lookup returns CDR1 KGHDR and CDR2 SFDVKD. The J segment lost 4 bases and the V segment lost 3 bases, leaving 3 bases of the junction unmatched. The CDR3 spans 16 residues. CDR3 DNA sequence: TGTGCCACCAGTGATCGGACTAGCGGGAGATCAGATACGCAGTATTTT. Translation: CATSDRTSGRSDTQYF.

A note on this clonotype: The junction shows a germline mismatch at one end, possibly a read error. The gene calls are TRBV7-9 and TRBJ2-7; TRBD2 might be the D (6 bases). The CDR3 totals 12 residues. CDR1 and CDR2 (germline): SEHNR, FQNEAQ (reference sequence). CDR3 DNA: TGTGCCAGCAGCCAGGACTACTACGAGCAGCACTTC. Protein sequence: CASSQDYYEQHF.

This clonotype was detected many times. J is TRBJ2-2 and V is TRBV24-1, with 7 bases lining up with TRBD2. The CDR3 extends over 14 amino acids. The germline CDR1 and CDR2 sequences are KGHDR and SFDVKD. J gave up 6 bases and V 3 bases, and 3 bases lay outside the gene matches. The CDR3 here is CATSDLTSPGELFF. Here the CDR3 DNA reads TGTGCCACCAGTGATCTGACTAGCCCCGGGGAGCTGTTTTTT.

The chain joins TRBV11-2 to TRBJ2-5, with 8 positions matching TRBD1. Germline values: CDR1 SGHAT, CDR2 FQNNGV. With 8 bases clipped from V and 3 bases from J, the junction kept 5 bases outside the gene matches. The CDR3 loop spans 13 amino acids. CDR3 bases: TGTGCCAGCTGTGGACAGGGTGAAGAGACCCAGTACTTC. This codes for CASCGQGEETQYF.

This clonotype was counted only a few times. The J gene is TRBJ2-6, the V gene TRBV6-1, with D tentatively TRBD1 or TRBD2 (5 bases each). The CDR3 has 15 residues. Germline loops: CDR1 MNHNS, CDR2 SASEGT. With 6 bases removed from V and 0 bases from J, the gap between germline ends came to 9 bases. The chain's CDR3 is CASRTGRSGANVLTF. The DNA for the CDR3 is TGTGCCAGCAGAACGGGGCGCTCTGGGGCCAACGTCCTGACTTTC.

The chain employs TRBV12-3 or TRBV12-4 and TRBJ2-3, with TRBD1 matching 8 bases. The CDR3 is 14 residues long. The junction had 5 bases not matched to a gene; V was cut back by 4 bases and J by 5 bases. The CDR3 nucleotides are TGTGCCAGCAGTTCGGGACAGGAGGTAGATACGCAGTATTTT. The encoded protein is CASSSGQEVDTQYF.

The chain employs TRBV15 and TRBJ2-7; 11 bases map to TRBD1. The CDR3 sequence is 17 residues long. Germline assignment: CDR1 LNHNV and CDR2 YYDKDF (reference sequence). With 1 base clipped from V and 2 bases from J, the junction kept 7 bases outside the gene matches. The CDR3 loop reads CATSRGPPGQGAYEQYF. In DNA form, the CDR3 reads TGTGCCACCAGCAGAGGTCCCCCGGGACAGGGGGCCTACGAGCAGTACTTC. Drawing the rest from reference TRBV15 and TRBJ2-7, the complete variable domain is DAMVIQNPRYQVTQFGKPVTLSCSQTLNHNVMYWYQQKSSQAPKLLFHYYDKDFNNEADTPDNFQSRRPNTSFCFLDIRSPGLGDTAMYLCATSRGPPGQGAYEQYFGPGTRLTVT.

This clonotype was recorded many times. This chain uses TRBV20-1 with TRBJ2-1; 8 bases align to TRBD2. CDR3 length: 15 residues. CDR1 and CDR2 from the germline V gene are DFQATT and SNEGSKA (reference sequence). After removal of 0 bases from V and 2 bases from J, the junction contained 3 bases not matched to a gene. In DNA, the CDR3 is TGCAGTGCTAGAGAGATAGCGGGAACCTACAATGAGCAGTTCTTC. It codes for CSAREIAGTYNEQFF.